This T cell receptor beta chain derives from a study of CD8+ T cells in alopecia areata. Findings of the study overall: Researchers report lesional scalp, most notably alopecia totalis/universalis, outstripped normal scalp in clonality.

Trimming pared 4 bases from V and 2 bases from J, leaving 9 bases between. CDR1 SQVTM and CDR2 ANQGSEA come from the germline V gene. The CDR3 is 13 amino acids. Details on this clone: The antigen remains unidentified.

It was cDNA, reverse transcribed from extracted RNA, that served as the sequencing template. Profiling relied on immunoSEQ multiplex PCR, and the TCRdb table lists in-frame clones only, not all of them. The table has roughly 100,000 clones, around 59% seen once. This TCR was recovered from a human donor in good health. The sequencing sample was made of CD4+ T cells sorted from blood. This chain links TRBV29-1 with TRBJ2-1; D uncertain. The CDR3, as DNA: TGCAGCGTTGTCGGTCAGACCTACAATGAGCAGTTCTTC. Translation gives CSVVGQTYNEQFF.